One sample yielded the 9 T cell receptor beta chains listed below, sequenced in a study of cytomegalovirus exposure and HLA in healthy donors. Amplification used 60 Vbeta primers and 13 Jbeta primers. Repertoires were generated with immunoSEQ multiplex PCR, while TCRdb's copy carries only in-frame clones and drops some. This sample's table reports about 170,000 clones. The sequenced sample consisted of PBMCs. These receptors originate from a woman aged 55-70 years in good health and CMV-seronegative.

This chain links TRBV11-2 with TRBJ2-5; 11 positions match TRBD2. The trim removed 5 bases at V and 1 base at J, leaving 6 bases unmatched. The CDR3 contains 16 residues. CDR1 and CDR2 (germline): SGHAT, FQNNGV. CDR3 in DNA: TGTGCCAGCAGCAAGGGACTAGCGGTTACCCAAGAGACCCAGTACTTC. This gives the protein CASSKGLAVTQETQYF.

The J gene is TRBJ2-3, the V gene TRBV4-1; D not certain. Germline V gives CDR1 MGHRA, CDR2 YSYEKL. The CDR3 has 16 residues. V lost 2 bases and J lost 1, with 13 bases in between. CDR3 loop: CASSQHPTGGTDTQYF. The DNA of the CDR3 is TGCGCCAGCAGCCAACACCCCACCGGTGGCACAGATACGCAGTATTTT.

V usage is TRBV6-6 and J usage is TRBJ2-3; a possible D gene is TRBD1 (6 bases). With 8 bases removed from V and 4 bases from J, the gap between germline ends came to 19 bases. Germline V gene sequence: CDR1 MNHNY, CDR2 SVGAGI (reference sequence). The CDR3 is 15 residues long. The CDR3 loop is CASGFRGGGADTQYF. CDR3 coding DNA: TGTGCCAGCGGCTTCAGGGGTGGTGGGGCAGATACGCAGTATTTT.

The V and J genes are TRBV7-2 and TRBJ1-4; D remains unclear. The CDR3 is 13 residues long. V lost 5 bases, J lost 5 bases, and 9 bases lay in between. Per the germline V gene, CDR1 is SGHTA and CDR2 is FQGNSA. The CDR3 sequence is CASSLRHNEKLFF. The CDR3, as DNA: TGTGCCAGCAGCCTTAGACACAATGAAAAACTGTTTTTT. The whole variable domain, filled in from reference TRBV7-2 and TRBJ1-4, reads GAGVSQSPSNKVTEKGKDVELRCDPISGHTALYWYRQSLGQGLEFLIYFQGNSAPDKSGLPSDRFSAERTGGSVSTLTIQRTQQEDSAVYLCASSLRHNEKLFFGSGTQLSVL.

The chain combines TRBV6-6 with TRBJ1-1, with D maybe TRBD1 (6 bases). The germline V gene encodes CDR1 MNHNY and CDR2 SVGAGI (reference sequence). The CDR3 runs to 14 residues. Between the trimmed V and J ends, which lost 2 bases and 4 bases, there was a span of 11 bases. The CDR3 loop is CASSYEGVSTEAFF. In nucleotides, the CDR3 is TGTGCCAGCAGTTACGAGGGGGTTAGCACTGAAGCTTTCTTT.

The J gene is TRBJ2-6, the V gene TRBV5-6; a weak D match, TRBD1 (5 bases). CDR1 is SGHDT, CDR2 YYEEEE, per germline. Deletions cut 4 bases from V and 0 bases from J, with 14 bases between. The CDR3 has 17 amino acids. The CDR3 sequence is CASSPGFGSSGANVLTF. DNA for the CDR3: TGTGCCAGCAGCCCAGGGTTTGGATCCTCTGGGGCCAACGTCCTGACTTTC.

In nucleotides, the CDR3 is TGTGCCAGCAGCGTGAGCTCCTACGAGCAGTACTTC. Protein: CASSVSSYEQYF. The rearrangement joins TRBV5-5 to TRBJ2-7; D remains unclear. The CDR3 totals 12 residues. V lost 4 bases, J lost 0 bases, and 5 bases lay in between. CDR1 is SGHKS, CDR2 YYEKEE, per germline (reference sequence).

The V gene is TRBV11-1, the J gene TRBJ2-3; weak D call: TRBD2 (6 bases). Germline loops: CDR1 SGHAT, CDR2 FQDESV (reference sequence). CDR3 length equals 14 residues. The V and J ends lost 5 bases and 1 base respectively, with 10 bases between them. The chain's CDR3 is CASSQGLGTDTQYF. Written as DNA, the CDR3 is TGTGCCAGCAGCCAGGGACTTGGCACAGATACGCAGTATTTT.

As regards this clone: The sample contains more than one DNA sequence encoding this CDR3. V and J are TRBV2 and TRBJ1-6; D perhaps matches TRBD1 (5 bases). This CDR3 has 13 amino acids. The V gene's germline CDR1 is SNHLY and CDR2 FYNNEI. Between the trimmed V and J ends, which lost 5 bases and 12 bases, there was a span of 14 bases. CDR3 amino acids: CASSSGVVGPLHF. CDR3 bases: TGTGCCAGCAGTTCGGGGGTGGTCGGACCCCTCCACTTT.